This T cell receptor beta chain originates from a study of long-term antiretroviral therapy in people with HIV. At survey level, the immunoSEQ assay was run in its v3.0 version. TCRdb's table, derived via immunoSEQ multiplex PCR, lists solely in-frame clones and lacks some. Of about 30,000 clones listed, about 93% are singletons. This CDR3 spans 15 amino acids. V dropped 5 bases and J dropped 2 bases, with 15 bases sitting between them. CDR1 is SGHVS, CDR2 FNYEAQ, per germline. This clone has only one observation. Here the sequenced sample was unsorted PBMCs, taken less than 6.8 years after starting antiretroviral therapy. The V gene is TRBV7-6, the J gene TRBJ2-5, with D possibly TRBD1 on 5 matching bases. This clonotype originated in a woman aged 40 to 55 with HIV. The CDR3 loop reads CASSRQGSAQETQYF. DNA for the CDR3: TGTGCCAGCAGCAGGCAGGGATCTGCACAAGAGACCCAGTACTTC.